Below, one T cell receptor (beta chain) is given with its context. The source of the sample is a study of low-dose radiotherapy and immunotherapy resistance in tumors. TRAV and TRBV primers primed cDNA for both TCRalpha and TCRbeta. Amplification, which lasted around 18 PCR cycles, used a constant-region primer and V-primer adapter to amplify TCRs. TCRdb processed the reads anew with MiXCR; each CDR3 protein has one entry. The table shows thousands of distinct CDR3 sequences, with approximately 53% occurring only once. This TCR was sampled from a human donor with advanced metastatic prostate, ovarian, gallbladder or colorectal cancer (not recorded which). This table probably holds off-target reads from a library built for another chain.

The CDR3, as DNA: TGTGCCACCAGTGATTTTAGGGCTAGGTCTGATACGCAGTATTTT. This encodes CATSDFRARSDTQYF. The J gene is TRBJ2-3, the V gene TRBV24-1, with D uncertain. Germline CDR1 and CDR2: KGHDR and SFDVKD. The CDR3 is 15 amino acids. The V end lost 1 base, the J end lost 6 bases, and 13 bases lay between the germline ends.